This T cell receptor (beta chain) was retrieved from a study of Tregs in tolerant kidney transplant recipients. Sequenced by immunoSEQ multiplex PCR; TCRdb stores in-frame clones only, minus some. Among 110,000 or so clones listed, around 90% were seen once. The sample consisted of CD4+ T cells from blood, taken before the transplant. The sequence came from a human donor who received a combined kidney and bone marrow transplant.

DNA for the CDR3: TGTGCCAGTAGTAAGGGACAGGGAAACACCATATATTTT. Its protein is CASSKGQGNTIYF. The J gene is TRBJ1-3, the V gene TRBV19; 7 bases fit TRBD1. V dropped 4 bases and J dropped 4; count of bases not matched to a gene: 1. This CDR3 has 13 amino acids. The germline CDR1 and CDR2 sequences are LNHDA and SQIVND (reference sequence).